The subject of this entry is one T cell receptor beta chain. Its antigen is not known. Amplification of TCR beta CDR3 from genomic DNA used two-round multiplex PCR. Amplification in first-round PCR relied on primers specific to each TRBV and TRBJ gene. Via MiXCR, TCRdb re-called the multiplex PCR reads, giving one row per CDR3 protein. The data contain some 20,000 distinct CDR3 sequences, approximately 50% of them singletons. The data stem from a study of prognosis after radiotherapy for stage I lung cancer. Study details: No patient was treated with concurrent therapy while undergoing stereotactic body radiotherapy. Study observations and caveats: Post-treatment Shannon entropy following stereotactic body radiation therapy was lower among patients who developed distant metastases.

There are 14 residues in the CDR3. V lost 3 bases to trimming and J lost 12 bases, with 18 bases between them. Germline V CDR1 and CDR2: MNHNS, SASEGT. The specimen comprised PBMCs, sampled before or after stereotactic body radiation therapy (not recorded which). The rearrangement joins TRBV6-1 to TRBJ1-5; TRBD1 is a possible D gene (6 bases). The TCR comes from a donor aged 50 or older with non-small cell lung cancer. For the CDR3, the DNA is TGTGCCAGCAGTGATGACCCAGGGGATCAGAACCAGCATTTT. This translates into CASSDDPGDQNQHF.